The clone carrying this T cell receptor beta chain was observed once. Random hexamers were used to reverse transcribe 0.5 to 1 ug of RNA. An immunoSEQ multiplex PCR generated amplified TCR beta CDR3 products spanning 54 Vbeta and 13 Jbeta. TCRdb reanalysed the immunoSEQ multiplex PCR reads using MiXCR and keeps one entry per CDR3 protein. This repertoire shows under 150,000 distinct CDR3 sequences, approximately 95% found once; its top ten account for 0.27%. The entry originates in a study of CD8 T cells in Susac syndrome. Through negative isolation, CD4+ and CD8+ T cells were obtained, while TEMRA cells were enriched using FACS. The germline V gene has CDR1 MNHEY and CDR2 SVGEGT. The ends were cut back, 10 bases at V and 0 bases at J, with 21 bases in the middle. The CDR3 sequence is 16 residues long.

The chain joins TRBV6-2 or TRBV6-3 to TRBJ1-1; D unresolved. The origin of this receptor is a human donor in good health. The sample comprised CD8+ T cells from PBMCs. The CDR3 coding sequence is TGTGCCACTCAGTGGCAGGTTAACCGGGTGAACACTGAAGCTTTCTTT. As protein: CATQWQVNRVNTEAFF.